This T cell receptor (beta chain) emerged from a study of OX40 agonist ivuxolimab in advanced cancers. The CDR3 extends over 14 amino acids. Germline CDR1 MDHEN, CDR2 SYDVKM. Deletions cut 7 bases from V and 5 bases from J, with 17 bases between. Clones were read by immunoSEQ multiplex PCR, and TCRdb kept only the in-frame ones, dropping some. Here the sample spans tens of thousands of clones, approximately 84% being singletons. Study outcomes and limitations: On average, CD8+ T cells had more expanded clones than CD4+.

Notes on this clone: Its target is unknown.

This chain links TRBV28 with TRBJ1-2; tentative D call: TRBD1 (5 bases). The sequencing here drew on CD4+ or CD8+ T cells sorted from blood, taken in a trial of the OX40 agonist ivuxolimab. The sequence was collected from an adult with an advanced solid tumor such as melanoma, head and neck, liver or kidney cancer. DNA of the CDR3: TGTGCCAGCACCTCTACCGCGACAGTATATGGCTACACCTTC. Protein: CASTSTATVYGYTF.